The 28 T cell receptor beta chains reported below all come from one sample, sequenced in a study of blood T cell repertoires in COVID-19. TCRdb's table, derived via immunoSEQ multiplex PCR, lists solely in-frame clones and lacks some. The table records 100,000 or so clones, over 70% of them present only once. The specimen sequenced was peripheral blood. The origin of the receptors is a man aged 55 to 70 with acute or convalescent COVID-19.

This sequence joins TRBV6-5 and TRBJ1-1; 8 bases map to TRBD1. This CDR3 contains 13 residues. CDR1 MNHEY and CDR2 SVGAGI come from the germline V gene. Trimming took 5 bases from V and 7 from J; bases not matched to a gene: 6. In DNA form, the CDR3 reads TGTGCCAGCAGTAGACAGGGGAGAGGTGAAGCTTTCTTT. This gives the protein CASSRQGRGEAFF.

The gene calls are TRBV27 and TRBJ2-5; 11 bases line up with TRBD1. Trimming at V came to 6 bases and at J to 4 bases, leaving 7 bases not matched to a gene. The germline V gene has CDR1 MNHEY and CDR2 SMNVEV (reference sequence). The CDR3 spans 15 residues. CDR3 sequence (DNA): TGTGCCAGCAGCACGTGGACAGGGGGCCCAGAGACCCAGTACTTC. It translates to CASSTWTGGPETQYF.

The J gene is TRBJ2-1, the V gene TRBV5-5; tentative D call: TRBD2 (5 bases). Germline values: CDR1 SGHKS, CDR2 YYEKEE (reference sequence). The ends were cut back, 0 bases at V and 6 bases at J, with 10 bases in the middle. There are 14 residues in the CDR3. The CDR3 DNA sequence: TGTGCCAGCAGCTTGGGCCCCGGGGTCAATGAGCAGTTCTTC. Translating gives CASSLGPGVNEQFF. Filled out from reference TRBV5-5 and TRBJ2-1, the complete variable domain reads DAGVTQSPTHLIKTRGQQVTLRCSPISGHKSVSWYQQVLGQGPQFIFQYYEKEERGRGNFPDRFSARQFPNYSSELNVNALLLGDSALYLCASSLGPGVNEQFFGPGTRLTVL.

CDR3 residues: CASSYGGTVIGGYTF. CDR3 bases: TGTGCCAGCAGTTATGGGGGGACCGTTATTGGTGGCTACACCTTC. The chain couples TRBV5-4 to TRBJ1-2; maybe TRBD1 (5 bases). The germline CDR1 and CDR2 sequences are SGHNT and YYREEE (reference sequence). This CDR3 is 15 amino acids long. Deletions cut 5 bases from V and 7 bases from J, with 21 bases between.

This chain joins TRBV5-1 and TRBJ2-7; the match to TRBD1 covers 7 bases. Germline assignment: CDR1 SGHRS and CDR2 YFSETQ. Trimming cost V 2 bases and J 6 bases; bases outside gene matches: 8. This CDR3 has 14 amino acids. The DNA for the CDR3 is TGCGCCAGCAGCTTACAAACAGGGGCGGGCGAGCAGTACTTC. It specifies CASSLQTGAGEQYF.

This clone was counted once. CDR3 residues: CASSLGQGPSYEQYV. Written as DNA, the CDR3 is TGTGCCAGCAGCCTGGGACAAGGACCTTCCTACGAGCAGTACGTC. The chain joins TRBV7-8 to TRBJ2-7, with D tentatively TRBD1 (6 bases). Trimming pared 5 bases from V and 1 base from J, leaving 15 bases between. The CDR3 covers 15 residues. The germline V gene encodes CDR1 SGHVS and CDR2 FQNEAQ.

The V and J genes are TRBV28 and TRBJ1-3; possible D gene TRBD1, 6 bases. Germline loops: CDR1 MDHEN, CDR2 SYDVKM. V dropped 5 bases and J dropped 4 bases, with 12 bases sitting between them. The CDR3 runs 14 residues. CDR3 sequence reads: CASSDPGTGNTIYF. DNA of the CDR3: TGTGCCAGCAGTGATCCCGGGACAGGAAACACCATATATTTT.

This clone turned up a few times. This chain links TRBV2 with TRBJ1-6, with TRBD1 matching 8 bases. Germline CDR1 and CDR2: SNHLY and FYNNEI. CDR3 length: 15 amino acids. J lost 9 bases, V lost 2 bases, and 6 bases had no gene match. The CDR3 is CASSETGGIVSPLHF. In nucleotides, the CDR3 is TGTGCCAGCAGTGAAACAGGGGGTATCGTTTCACCCCTCCACTTT. The full variable domain, its missing parts supplied by reference TRBV2 and TRBJ1-6, is EPEVTQTPSHQVTQMGQEVILRCVPISNHLYFYWYRQILGQKVEFLVSFYNNEISEKSEIFDDQFSVERPDGSNFTLKIRSTKLEDSAMYFCASSETGGIVSPLHFGNGTRLTVT.

Note on this clone: A read error may account for a junction end that differs from germline. CDR3 nucleotides: TGTGCTAGCAGCGACGGACAGGGAAGGACAGATACGCAGTATTTT. Its protein product is CASSDGQGRTDTQYF. The chain links TRBV7-7 to TRBJ2-3; 8 bases match TRBD1. The length of the CDR3 is 15 residues. Germline assignment: CDR1 SSHAT and CDR2 FNYEAQ (reference sequence).

J is TRBJ2-5 and V is TRBV5-1, with 14 bases lining up with TRBD2. The germline V gene has CDR1 SGHRS and CDR2 YFSETQ. This CDR3 contains 16 residues. V lost 4 bases to trimming and J lost 5 bases; unmatched junction nucleotides: 7. DNA for the CDR3: TGCGCCAGCAGCCTCGGACTAGCGGGGGGAGAGGAGACCCAGTACTTC. Translating it yields CASSLGLAGGEETQYF.

The rearrangement uses TRBV10-3 and TRBJ1-1; D is unclear. Germline V gene lookup returns CDR1 ENHRY and CDR2 SYGVKD. Trimming took 5 bases from V and 6 from J, leaving 16 bases between them. The CDR3 runs to 14 residues. CDR3 in DNA: TGTGCCATCAGTAACAGCCCGCGAATTGCTGAAGCTTTCTTT. This translates into CAISNSPRIAEAFF.

This chain links TRBV30 with TRBJ1-5, with a weak D call TRBD1 (5 bases). The CDR3 length is 17 residues. Deletions cut 1 base from V and 5 bases from J, with 21 bases between. Germline V CDR1 and CDR2: GTSNPN, SVGIG (reference sequence). The CDR3 DNA follows: TGTGCCTGGAGTGGACCAGATCTTTCGGACAATTATCAGCCCCAGCATTTT. This codes for CAWSGPDLSDNYQPQHF.

Worth noting for this clone: The sample holds other DNA sequences that translate to the same CDR3. The CDR3 region has the DNA TGTGCCAGCAGCTACAGGGTAGGCTACACCTTC. Its protein product is CASSYRVGYTF. V usage is TRBV28 and J usage is TRBJ1-2, with D maybe TRBD1 (6 bases). V was trimmed by 6 bases and J by 8 bases, leaving 10 bases between them. The CDR3 covers 11 residues. Germline CDR1 is MDHEN and CDR2 is SYDVKM.

The chain combines TRBV13 with TRBJ2-6; maybe TRBD1 (5 bases). The CDR3 totals 15 residues. Trimming removed 3 bases from V and 4 bases from J, with 10 bases in between. Germline lookup yields CDR1 PRHDT and CDR2 FYEKMQ (reference sequence). CDR3 amino acids: CASSFGAAGANVLTF. The DNA for the CDR3 is TGTGCCAGCAGCTTTGGGGCGGCGGGGGCCAACGTCCTGACTTTC.

The chain is built from TRBV4-1 and TRBJ1-3; 11 positions agree with TRBD1. V trimming: 4 bases; J trimming: 0 bases; junction bases outside the gene matches: 11. Germline loops: CDR1 MGHRA, CDR2 YSYEKL. The CDR3 is 19 residues long. The CDR3 DNA is TGCGCCAGCAGCCGAGGTGCCGGGACAGGGGGAAACTCTGGAAACACCATATATTTT. As protein: CASSRGAGTGGNSGNTIYF.

The rearrangement joins TRBV11-3 to TRBJ2-3; 7 nucleotides align to TRBD2. Per germline, CDR1 SGHNT and CDR2 YENEEA. V dropped 5 bases and J dropped 5; count of bases not matched to a gene: 7. The CDR3 sequence is 14 residues long. CDR3: CASSRSAGRDTQYF. The DNA for the CDR3 is TGTGCCAGCAGCCGATCAGCGGGGAGAGATACGCAGTATTTT. The entire variable domain, with the rest obtained from reference TRBV11-3 and TRBJ2-3, is as follows: EAGVVQSPRYKIIEKKQPVAFWCNPISGHNTLYWYLQNLGQGPELLIRYENEEAVDDSQLPKDRFSAERLKGVDSTLKIQPAELGDSAVYLCASSRSAGRDTQYFGPGTRLTVL.

The chain combines TRBV11-3 with TRBJ1-1; a weak D match, TRBD1 (5 bases). The CDR3 extends over 14 amino acids. CDR1 and CDR2 (germline): SGHNT, YENEEA. Trimming shortened V by 5 bases and J by 1 base, and 11 bases separated the two germline ends. The CDR3 DNA is TGTGCCAGCAGCCCCCGCGGGGCGAACACTGAAGCTTTCTTT. Translating it yields CASSPRGANTEAFF.

This clone was seen a handful of times. The J gene is TRBJ2-2, the V gene TRBV6-5; 9 bases map to TRBD2. In germline, CDR1 is MNHEY, CDR2 SVGAGI. V lost 1 base and J lost 8; bases outside the gene matches: 5. There are 15 residues in the CDR3. The CDR3 nucleotides read TGTGCCAGCAGTTACTTCGGGACTAGCTCAGGGGAGCTGTTTTTT. Amino acids: CASSYFGTSSGELFF.

CDR3 DNA sequence: TGTGCCAGCAGTTGGGGACAGGGGGTTACCACAGATACGCAGTATTTT. This sequence encodes CASSWGQGVTTDTQYF. The J gene is TRBJ2-3, the V gene TRBV27, with 11 bases identical to TRBD1. After removal of 4 bases from V and 2 bases from J, the junction contained 5 bases not matched to a gene. Germline V CDR1 and CDR2: MNHEY, SMNVEV (reference sequence). The CDR3 runs 16 residues.

The gene calls are TRBV5-1 and TRBJ2-1, with 12 bases identical to TRBD2. Trimming at V came to 5 bases and at J to 5 bases, leaving 2 bases not matched to a gene. CDR1 is SGHRS, CDR2 YFSETQ, per germline. The CDR3 length is 14 residues. The CDR3 reads CASRLAGGHNEQFF. In DNA, the CDR3 is TGCGCCAGCAGACTAGCGGGAGGACACAATGAGCAGTTCTTC.

This clone was observed at least ten times. V and J are TRBV7-9 and TRBJ1-6, with D possibly matching TRBD1 (5 bases). The CDR3 runs to 16 residues. Trimming cost V 1 base and J 8 bases, with 15 bases left between them. Per the germline V gene, CDR1 is SEHNR and CDR2 is FQNEAQ (reference sequence). DNA of the CDR3: TGTGCCAGCAGCTTAGAGTTGGCAGGGCGAGATTCACCCCTCCACTTT. It encodes CASSLELAGRDSPLHF.

The chain is built from TRBV11-2 and TRBJ1-5; no clear D. V was trimmed by 6 bases and J by 2 bases, leaving 11 bases between them. CDR3 length equals 14 residues. The V gene's germline CDR1 is SGHAT and CDR2 FQNNGV. The CDR3 DNA sequence: TGTGCCAGCAGTATTTCCGGGGGCAATCAGCCCCAGCATTTT. Translating gives CASSISGGNQPQHF.

The rearrangement joins TRBV7-9 to TRBJ1-4, with 7 bases aligning to TRBD1. The CDR3 runs 14 residues. The trim removed 5 bases at V and 4 bases at J, leaving 4 bases unmatched. Germline CDR1 reads SEHNR; CDR2 reads FQNEAQ (reference sequence). CDR3 amino acids: CASSIQGVNEKLFF. CDR3 nucleotide sequence: TGTGCCAGCAGCATTCAGGGGGTTAATGAAAAACTGTTTTTT.

The chain uses TRBV9 and TRBJ2-3; 9 bases are shared with TRBD2. The J segment lost 3 bases and the V segment lost 3 bases, leaving 2 bases of the junction unmatched. The length of the CDR3 is 14 residues. Germline loops: CDR1 SGDLS, CDR2 YYNGEE. CDR3 in DNA: TGTGCCAGCAGCGATAGCGGGAGAACAGATACGCAGTATTTT. Amino acids: CASSDSGRTDTQYF.

The chain is built from TRBV7-9 and TRBJ2-7; D might be TRBD1 (5 bases). Trimming shortened V by 4 bases and J by 4 bases, and 8 bases separated the two germline ends. The CDR3 consists of 12 residues. Germline V gene lookup returns CDR1 SEHNR and CDR2 FQNEAQ (reference sequence). The CDR3, as DNA: TGTGCCAGCAGCTCCCAGGGATACGAGCAGTACTTC. It codes for CASSSQGYEQYF.

This clone was observed once. The rearrangement joins TRBV30 to TRBJ1-2; possible D gene TRBD1, 5 bases. Trimming cost V 4 bases and J 2 bases, with 17 bases left between them. The CDR3 covers 15 residues. Looked up from germline, CDR1 is GTSNPN and CDR2 is SVGIG (reference sequence). The CDR3 protein is CAWTQLSSGNYGYTF. The DNA for the CDR3 is TGTGCCTGGACCCAACTATCGTCAGGGAACTATGGCTACACCTTC.

This clone was seen only once. This CDR3 is also generated by other DNA sequences in the sample. The chain employs TRBV18 and TRBJ1-1; 9 bases are a match to TRBD1. The CDR3 runs to 16 residues. V lost 1 base, J lost 3 bases, and 6 bases stayed unmatched. From germline, CDR1 is KGHSH and CDR2 LQKENI. In DNA form, the CDR3 reads TGTGCCAGCTCACCACAAACAGGGGGCGAGTACACTGAAGCTTTCTTT. Protein: CASSPQTGGEYTEAFF. The complete variable domain, with remaining parts taken from reference TRBV18 and TRBJ1-1, reads NAGVMQNPRHLVRRRGQEARLRCSPMKGHSHVYWYRQLPEEGLKFMVYLQKENIIDESGMPKERFSAEFPKEGPSILRIQQVVRGDSAAYFCASSPQTGGEYTEAFFGQGTRLTVV.

CDR3 protein: CASSLRPGGEKLFF. CDR3 coding DNA: TGCGCCAGCAGCTTACGCCCAGGGGGAGAAAAACTGTTTTTT. This chain joins TRBV5-1 and TRBJ1-4, with 7 positions matching TRBD1. Looked up from germline, CDR1 is SGHRS and CDR2 is YFSETQ. V shed 2 bases and J 8 bases; nucleotides not matched to a gene: 6. This CDR3 comprises 14 residues.